This T cell receptor (beta chain) was captured in a study of blood T cell repertoires in COVID-19. Study in general: Collection of acute and convalescent COVID-19 samples took place in the United States, Italy and Spain.

Clones were sequenced by immunoSEQ multiplex PCR, and TCRdb holds only the in-frame ones, with some missing. Of approximately 250,000 clones listed, roughly 90% are singletons. Germline CDR1 and CDR2: MNHEY and SVGAGI. V gave up 2 bases and J gave up 1 base, with 11 bases separating them. CDR3 size: 15 residues. The sample was peripheral blood. The V and J genes are TRBV6-5 and TRBJ1-1; possibly TRBD1 for D (6 bases). The TCR was taken from a man aged 25 to 40 who had recovered from COVID-19. The chain's CDR3 is CASSYRGAPNTEAFF. CDR3 in DNA: TGTGCCAGCAGTTACCGGGGGGCTCCGAACACTGAAGCTTTCTTT.